The 4 T cell receptor beta chains reported below all come from one sample, sequenced in a study of blood T cell repertoires in COVID-19. Profiled with immunoSEQ multiplex PCR; TCRdb holds only in-frame clones, not every one. The top ten clones hold about 2.9% of a sample with about 270,000 clones, about four fifths of them seen once. Input material: peripheral blood. These receptors came from a woman aged 55-70 years with active or convalescent COVID-19.

This chain links TRBV11-2 with TRBJ1-6; D may be TRBD1 (5 bases). Germline values: CDR1 SGHAT, CDR2 FQNNGV. V lost 1 base to trimming and J lost 10 bases, with 11 bases between them. The CDR3 spans 14 residues. In DNA form, the CDR3 reads TGTGCCAGCAGCTTAGCAGGGTCTGGGTCACCCCTCCACTTT. It specifies CASSLAGSGSPLHF. Supplemented by reference TRBV11-2 and TRBJ1-6, the full variable domain reads EAGVAQSPRYKIIEKRQSVAFWCNPISGHATLYWYQQILGQGPKLLIQFQNNGVVDDSQLPKDRFSAERLKGVDSTLKIQPAKLEDSAVYLCASSLAGSGSPLHFGNGTRLTVT.

The rearrangement joins TRBV5-1 to TRBJ1-1, with D possibly TRBD1 on 6 matching bases. Germline CDR1 and CDR2: SGHRS and YFSETQ. Trimming left V 0 bases short and J 0 bases short, with 12 bases between. The CDR3 runs 16 residues. CDR3 residues: CASSLAGVNMNTEAFF. CDR3 bases: TGCGCCAGCAGCTTGGCAGGGGTCAACATGAACACTGAAGCTTTCTTT.

The gene calls are TRBV24-1 and TRBJ1-2, with D perhaps matching TRBD1 (6 bases). The CDR3 is made up of 13 amino acids. Between the trimmed V and J ends, which lost 9 bases and 7 bases, there was a span of 17 bases. Germline V gene data show CDR1 as KGHDR and CDR2 as SFDVKD. Here the CDR3 DNA reads TGTGCCACCTCTCCGGGACAAGGTTTTGGCTACACCTTC. Translated, it gives CATSPGQGFGYTF.

The V gene is TRBV2, the J gene TRBJ2-5; 7 bases fit TRBD2. V dropped 4 bases and J dropped 3; count of bases not matched to a gene: 8. CDR3 length: 15 residues. Germline V lookup: CDR1 SNHLY, CDR2 FYNNEI. CDR3: CASSVGTSVKETQYF. The CDR3 DNA follows: TGTGCCAGCAGTGTAGGAACTAGCGTAAAAGAGACCCAGTACTTC.